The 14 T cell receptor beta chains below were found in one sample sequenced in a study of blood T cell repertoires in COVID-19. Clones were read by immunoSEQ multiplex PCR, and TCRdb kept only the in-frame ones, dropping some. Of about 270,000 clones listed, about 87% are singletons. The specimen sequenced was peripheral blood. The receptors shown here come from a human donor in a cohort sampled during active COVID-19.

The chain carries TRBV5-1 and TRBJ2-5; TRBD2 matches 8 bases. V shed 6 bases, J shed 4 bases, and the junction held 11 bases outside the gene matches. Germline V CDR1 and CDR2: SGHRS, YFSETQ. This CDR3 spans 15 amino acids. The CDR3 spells CASKRTSPARETQYF. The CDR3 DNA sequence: TGCGCCAGCAAAAGGACTAGCCCGGCTCGAGAGACCCAGTACTTC.

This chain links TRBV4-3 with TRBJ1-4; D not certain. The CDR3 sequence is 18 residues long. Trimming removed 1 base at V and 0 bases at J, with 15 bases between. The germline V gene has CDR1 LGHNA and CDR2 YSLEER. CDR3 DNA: TGCGCCAGCAGCCAAGCCCTCTCCGGGAAACCAACTAATGAAAAACTGTTTTTT. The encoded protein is CASSQALSGKPTNEKLFF.

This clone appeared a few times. The CDR3 coding sequence is TGTGCCAGCAGCCAAGGACTAGCGGGGGTTAGGGCCTACAATGAGCAGTTCTTC. As protein: CASSQGLAGVRAYNEQFF. The gene calls are TRBV4-2 and TRBJ2-1; 12 nucleotides match TRBD2. The V and J ends lost 1 base and 2 bases, in that order; junction bases with no gene match: 6. The CDR3 has 18 amino acids. CDR1 and CDR2 from the germline V gene are LGHNA and YNFKEQ.

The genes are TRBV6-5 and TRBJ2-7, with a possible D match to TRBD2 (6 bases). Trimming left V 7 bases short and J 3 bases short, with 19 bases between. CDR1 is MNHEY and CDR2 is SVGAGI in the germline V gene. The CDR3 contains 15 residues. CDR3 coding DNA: TGTGCCAGCAATGGTCGGGACTCTGCCATCTACGAGCAGTACTTC. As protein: CASNGRDSAIYEQYF.

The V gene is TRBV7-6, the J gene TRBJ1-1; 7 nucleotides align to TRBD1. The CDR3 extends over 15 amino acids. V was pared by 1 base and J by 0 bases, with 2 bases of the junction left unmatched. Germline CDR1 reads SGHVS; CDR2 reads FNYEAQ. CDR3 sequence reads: CASSLEQGMNTEAFF. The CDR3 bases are TGTGCCAGCAGCTTAGAACAGGGGATGAACACTGAAGCTTTCTTT.

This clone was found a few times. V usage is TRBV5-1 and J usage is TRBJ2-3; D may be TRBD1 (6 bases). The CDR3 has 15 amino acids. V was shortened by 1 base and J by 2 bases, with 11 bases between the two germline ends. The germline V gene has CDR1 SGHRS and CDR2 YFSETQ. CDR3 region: CASSLRGLATDTQYF. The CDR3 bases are TGCGCCAGCAGCTTGAGGGGGTTGGCCACAGATACGCAGTATTTT.

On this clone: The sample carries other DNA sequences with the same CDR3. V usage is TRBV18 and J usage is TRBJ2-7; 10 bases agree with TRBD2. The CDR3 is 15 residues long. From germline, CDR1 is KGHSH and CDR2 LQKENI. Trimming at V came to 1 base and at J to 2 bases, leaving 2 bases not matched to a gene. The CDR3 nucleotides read TGTGCCAGCTCACCACGGACTAGCGGCACCTACGAGCAGTACTTC. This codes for CASSPRTSGTYEQYF.

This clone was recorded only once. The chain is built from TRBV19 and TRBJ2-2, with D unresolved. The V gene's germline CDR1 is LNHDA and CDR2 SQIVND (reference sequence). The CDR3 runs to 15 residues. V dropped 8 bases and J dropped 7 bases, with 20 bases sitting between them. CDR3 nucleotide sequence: TGTGCCAGTCGATCCGGGTCCAGTCAAAGCGGGGAGCTGTTTTTT. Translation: CASRSGSSQSGELFF.

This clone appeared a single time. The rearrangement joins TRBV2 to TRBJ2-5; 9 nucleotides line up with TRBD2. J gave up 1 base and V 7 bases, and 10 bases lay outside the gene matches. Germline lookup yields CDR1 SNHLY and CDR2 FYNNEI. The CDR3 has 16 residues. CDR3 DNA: TGTGCCAGCACCCCGGGGGCGGGGGGGCCCCAAGAGACCCAGTACTTC. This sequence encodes CASTPGAGGPQETQYF. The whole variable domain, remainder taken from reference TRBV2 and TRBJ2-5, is EPEVTQTPSHQVTQMGQEVILRCVPISNHLYFYWYRQILGQKVEFLVSFYNNEISEKSEIFDDQFSVERPDGSNFTLKIRSTKLEDSAMYFCASTPGAGGPQETQYFGPGTRLLVL.

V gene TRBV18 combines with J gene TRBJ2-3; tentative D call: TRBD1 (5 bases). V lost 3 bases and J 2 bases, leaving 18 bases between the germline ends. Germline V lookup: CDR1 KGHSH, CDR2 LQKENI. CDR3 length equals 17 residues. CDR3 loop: CASSPSLTDLVTDTQYF. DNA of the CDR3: TGTGCCAGCTCACCTTCCTTGACAGACCTTGTCACAGATACGCAGTATTTT.

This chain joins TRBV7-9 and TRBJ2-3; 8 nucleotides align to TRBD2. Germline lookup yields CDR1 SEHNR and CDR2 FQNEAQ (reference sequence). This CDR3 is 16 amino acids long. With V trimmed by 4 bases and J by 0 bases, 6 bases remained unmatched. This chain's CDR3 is CASSSGGAYSTDTQYF. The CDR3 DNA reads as TGTGCCAGCAGCTCCGGGGGGGCTTACAGCACAGATACGCAGTATTTT.

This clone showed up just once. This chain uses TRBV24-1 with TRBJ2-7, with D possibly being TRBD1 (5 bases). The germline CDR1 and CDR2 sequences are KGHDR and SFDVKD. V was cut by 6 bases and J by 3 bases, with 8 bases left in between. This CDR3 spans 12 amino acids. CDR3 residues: CATSRQGYEQYF. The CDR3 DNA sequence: TGTGCCACCAGTAGGCAGGGCTACGAGCAGTACTTC.

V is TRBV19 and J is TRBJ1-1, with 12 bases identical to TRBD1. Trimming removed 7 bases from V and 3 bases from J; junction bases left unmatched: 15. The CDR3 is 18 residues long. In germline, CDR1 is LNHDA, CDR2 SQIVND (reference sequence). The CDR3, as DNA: TGTGCCAGTAACATCCACCGGGACAGGGGGCGCTTACACACTGAAGCTTTCTTT. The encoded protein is CASNIHRDRGRLHTEAFF.

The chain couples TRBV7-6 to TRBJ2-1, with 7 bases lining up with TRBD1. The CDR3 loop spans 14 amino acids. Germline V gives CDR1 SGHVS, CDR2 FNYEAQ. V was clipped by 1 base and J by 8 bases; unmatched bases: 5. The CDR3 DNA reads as TGTGCCAGCAGCTTAGGGAGTCAGGGGGATGAGCAGTTCTTC. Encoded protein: CASSLGSQGDEQFF.